This TCR beta chain was found in a study of Tregs in tolerant kidney transplant recipients. The wider study: Related graft donors supplied nonmyeloablative bone marrow transplants, and mixed chimerism was transient.

Trimming removed 7 bases at V and 0 bases at J, with 12 bases between. Looked up from germline, CDR1 is LNHDA and CDR2 is SQIVND (reference sequence). The CDR3 runs 14 residues. The table came from immunoSEQ multiplex PCR; TCRdb's copy has only in-frame clones and leaves some out. The sample records about 94,000 clones, over 85% being singletons. Study-wide results and caveats: Antigen-driven expansion was suggested because donor-specific Tregs expanded more than all Tregs in tolerant patients. The small number of patients limits these findings pending further validation. Activated donor B cell expansion appeared to reveal the most relevant donor-specific TCRbeta repertoire.

For this clone: Its target is not known.

The chain carries TRBV19 and TRBJ1-1; a possible D gene is TRBD1 (5 bases). The TCR sequence derives from a human donor who received a combined kidney and bone marrow transplant. The input for sequencing was CD4+ T cells from blood, taken before the transplant. CDR3 region: CASNARGMNTEAFF. Here the CDR3 DNA reads TGTGCCAGTAACGCTCGGGGGATGAACACTGAAGCTTTCTTT.